The 15 T cell receptor beta chains below come from one sample, sequenced in a study of spatial heterogeneity in lung cancer. These TCRs are of unknown antigen specificity. TCRdb reprocessed the 5' RACE reads via MiXCR and lists one record per CDR3 protein. Of some 6,000 distinct CDR3 sequences in the sample, more than 9% were seen once. Regarding the study as a whole: How many expanded intratumoral alpha and beta TCRs were present tracked the tumor mutation count, which was a count of nonsynonymous mutations.

Time point noted: sample taken at primary tumor resection. This specimen was lung tumor tissue, taken at surgery. The receptors originated from a female donor with early-stage non-small cell lung cancer.

This clonotype was counted ten times or more. The chain is built from TRBV30 and TRBJ2-7; D call uncertain. The CDR3 has 14 residues. Germline CDR1 reads GTSNPN; CDR2 reads SVGIG (reference sequence). V gave up 0 bases and J gave up 4 bases, with 13 bases separating them. Written as DNA, the CDR3 is TGTGCCTGGAGTGTACCCTCACCGAGGTACGAGCAGTACTTC. Translating it yields CAWSVPSPRYEQYF.

In this sample, this clonotype turned up many times. This chain joins TRBV5-1 and TRBJ2-3, with 8 bases lining up with TRBD2. Germline V gene data show CDR1 as SGHRS and CDR2 as YFSETQ. The junction had 5 bases not matched to a gene; V was cut back by 7 bases and J by 1 base. The CDR3 is made up of 14 amino acids. The CDR3 region has the DNA TGCGCCAGCGGTAGCGGGGATGGCACAGATACGCAGTATTTT. This codes for CASGSGDGTDTQYF.

As to this clonotype: Given a much more abundant clone one base away, this may be a read error. This chain links TRBV30 with TRBJ1-5; maybe TRBD1 (5 bases). The CDR3 contains 16 residues. Germline assignment: CDR1 GTSNPN and CDR2 SVGIG (reference sequence). The V end was cut by 1 base, the J end by 6 bases, with 19 bases between. For the CDR3, the DNA is TGTGCCTGGAGTGCCTCTGGGGGGATGTGGAGTCAGCCCCAGCATTTT. It translates to CAWSASGGMWSQPQHF.

This clonotype showed up many times. The gene calls are TRBV11-1 and TRBJ2-1; D may be TRBD1 or TRBD2 (6 bases each). Deletions cut 4 bases from V and 10 bases from J, with 14 bases between. The length of the CDR3 is 13 residues. Germline lookup yields CDR1 SGHAT and CDR2 FQDESV (reference sequence). This CDR3 reads CASSYTGAGEQFF. The CDR3 DNA reads TGTGCCAGCAGCTATACGGGGGCGGGGGAGCAGTTCTTC.

This clonotype appeared a few times. The genes are TRBV3-1 and TRBJ1-2; D unresolved. V was cut by 4 bases and J by 7 bases, with 13 bases left in between. The CDR3 is 13 residues long. The germline V gene encodes CDR1 LGHDT and CDR2 YNNKEL (reference sequence). The CDR3 spells CASSLTSGTGYTF. The CDR3 bases are TGTGCCAGCAGCCTCACATCGGGTACTGGCTACACCTTC.

The V and J genes are TRBV6-2 or TRBV6-3 and TRBJ2-1; 9 positions match TRBD2. Looked up from germline, CDR1 is MNHEY and CDR2 is SVGEGT. This CDR3 is built from 15 residues. The V segment lost 6 bases and the J segment 5 bases; nucleotides outside the gene matches: 8. CDR3 residues: CASRENSGGNNEQFF. In nucleotides, the CDR3 is TGTGCCAGCAGGGAAAATAGCGGGGGAAACAATGAGCAGTTCTTC.

By proportion, this clonotype is medium-sized. The CDR3 protein is CASSQDIRAPREKLFF. Written as DNA, the CDR3 is TGCGCCAGCAGCCAAGATATTAGGGCGCCACGGGAAAAACTGTTTTTT. The V gene is TRBV4-1, the J gene TRBJ1-4; no clear D gene. This CDR3 spans 16 amino acids. Germline CDR1 MGHRA, CDR2 YSYEKL. V gave up 0 bases and J gave up 8 bases, with 16 bases separating them.

This chain connects TRBV2 to TRBJ2-7, with D perhaps TRBD1 or TRBD2 (5 bases each). V gave up 6 bases and J gave up 2 bases, with 11 bases separating them. The CDR3 loop spans 13 amino acids. Germline CDR1 is SNHLY and CDR2 is FYNNEI. This chain's CDR3 is CASRGDGPYEQYF. The CDR3 DNA follows: TGTGCCAGCAGGGGGGACGGTCCCTACGAGCAGTACTTC.

This clonotype rates as large. The rearrangement joins TRBV20-1 to TRBJ2-3; D ambiguous. Germline CDR1 is DFQATT and CDR2 is SNEGSKA (reference sequence). This CDR3 region has 13 residues. CDR3 in amino acids: CSTTGVVGDTQYF. The DNA of the CDR3 is TGCAGCACCACTGGGGTGGTAGGAGATACGCAGTATTTT.

This clonotype ranks as medium-sized. This chain connects TRBV11-2 to TRBJ2-5; D is possibly TRBD1 (7 bases). Trimming removed 1 base at V and 1 base at J, with 22 bases between. CDR1 and CDR2 from the germline V gene are SGHAT and FQNNGV. The CDR3 length is 19 residues. Written as DNA, the CDR3 is TGTGCCAGCAGCTTAGGGTACGCCCAGGGGGGACCGTTCCAAGAGACCCAGTACTTC. This sequence encodes CASSLGYAQGGPFQETQYF. The variable domain in full, completed from reference TRBV11-2 and TRBJ2-5, reads EAGVAQSPRYKIIEKRQSVAFWCNPISGHATLYWYQQILGQGPKLLIQFQNNGVVDDSQLPKDRFSAERLKGVDSTLKIQPAKLEDSAVYLCASSLGYAQGGPFQETQYFGPGTRLLVL.

This clonotype was counted ten times or more. This chain connects TRBV19 to TRBJ1-5, with D hard to call. Germline CDR1 and CDR2: LNHDA and SQIVND (reference sequence). The CDR3 has 14 residues. The germline V and J ends were trimmed by 3 bases and 7 bases, with 13 bases remaining between them. CDR3 in DNA: TGTGCCAGTAGTATTGTGGCTTATGGGCAGCCCCAGCATTTT. It translates to CASSIVAYGQPQHF.

This clonotype was counted once. V gene TRBV7-6 combines with J gene TRBJ2-7; D is ambiguous. Trimming left V 3 bases short and J 5 bases short, with 8 bases between. CDR3 length: 12 amino acids. The germline CDR1 and CDR2 sequences are SGHVS and FNYEAQ. The CDR3 nucleotides are TGTGCCAGCAGCTTGTTCCCAAACGAGCAGTACTTC. Its translation: CASSLFPNEQYF.

This clonotype was detected a few times. This sequence joins TRBV4-3 and TRBJ2-1; possible D gene TRBD1, 6 bases. Germline assignment: CDR1 LGHNA and CDR2 YSLEER. The CDR3 covers 17 residues. Trimming shortened V by 3 bases and J by 3 bases, and 18 bases separated the two germline ends. This CDR3 is CASSQERQDVYYNEQFF. The CDR3 DNA reads TGCGCCAGCAGCCAGGAAAGACAGGACGTCTACTACAATGAGCAGTTCTTC.

This clonotype occurred many times. The chain joins TRBV12-3 or TRBV12-4 to TRBJ2-7, with 9 bases identical to TRBD1. V lost 6 bases to trimming and J lost 1 base; unmatched junction nucleotides: 7. The CDR3 runs to 15 residues. The CDR3 protein is CASRGQDRGSYEQYF. The DNA of the CDR3 is TGTGCCAGCAGAGGGCAGGACAGGGGATCCTACGAGCAGTACTTC.

The CDR3 sequence is CASSSRTSGGRSTGELFF. The CDR3 DNA reads as TGCGCCAGCAGCTCCCGGACTAGCGGGGGGAGGAGCACCGGGGAGCTGTTTTTT. This chain links TRBV4-1 with TRBJ2-2; 14 nucleotides line up with TRBD2. V gave up 5 bases and J gave up 4 bases; unmatched junction bases: 9. Germline V gene data show CDR1 as MGHRA and CDR2 as YSYEKL. This CDR3 is 18 amino acids long.